The entry below gives a single TCR beta chain sequence along with its context. This entry is derived from a study of blood T cell repertoires in COVID-19. Across the whole study: Sources were T cells, B-cell-depleted T cells, or PBMCs; the material itself was cDNA or gDNA.

Germline CDR1 is SEHNR and CDR2 is FQNEAQ (reference sequence). The CDR3 totals 12 residues. Trimming stripped 5 bases from V and 3 bases from J, with 7 bases between. Enrolment of Seattle patients took place during active infection, and they were followed longitudinally. In the authors' methods: How many nucleated cells were present was estimated from reference gene primer amplification. Using immunoSEQ multiplex PCR, the repertoire was profiled, and TCRdb retains in-frame clones only, with some absent. V and J calls and clone size are as listed in that table; D and trimming were resolved from the DNA. This sample has roughly 120,000 clones, with approximately 85% found just once.

The sequenced material came from peripheral blood. The sequence came from a woman aged 80 or older with COVID-19, enrolled during active disease. The chain has TRBV7-9 and TRBJ1-1; no definite D call. The CDR3 coding sequence is TGTGCCAGCAGCCCGTCAGACACTGAAGCTTTCTTT. Its protein product is CASSPSDTEAFF.